The source of this T cell receptor (beta chain) is a study of cytomegalovirus exposure and HLA in healthy donors (dated by TCRdb to 2016 to 2017). Notes on the research overall: According to an earlier analysis of a few hundred of the donors, roughly 180 million T cells yielded roughly 100 million unique TCR beta sequences and 250 to 350 Gb of sequence data. In a later analysis, previously published TCR beta repertoires from several hundred donors were re-analyzed and high-resolution HLA genotyping was added so that TCR occurrence patterns could be studied. Among a few hundred genotyped donors of the cohort, an average of approximately 250,000 unique TCR beta nucleotide sequences were sequenced per donor, roughly 18% of them non-productive. A separate validation cohort of roughly 110 different subjects was used in addition to the 666-subject first cohort. Of the roughly 400 genotyped donors, less than 85% were placed in the genetic ancestry cluster associated with self-reported Caucasian donors. HLA typing covered class I and class II loci at four-digit resolution. The later analysis used no new phenotypic data to find candidate immune exposures, relying instead on TCR beta sequences and their occurrence across donors. The T cell repertoires of under 750 subjects were profiled by immunosequencing and related to cytomegalovirus serostatus. A later genetic analysis used genome-wide SNP genotypes for about three fifths of the 666 donors, treating that subset as a discovery cohort. About 330 gigabases of sequencing data and tens of millions of unique TCR sequences made up an early release that covered under 750 HLA-typed donors. Typing coverage varied by locus: roughly 629-640 donors for A, B, C, DRB1 and DQB1; roughly 560 for DQA1; 600 to 610 for DPA1; 450 to 480 for DPB1. In an earlier analysis of roughly 600 of the donors, high-throughput TCR beta sequencing was used to judge whether each TCR beta V gene segment behaved as functional or pseudogenic. Donor age, sex, ethnicity and CMV serostatus were compiled together with the repertoire data. Five DR-DQ haplotypes were treated as single units for association and clustering because of strong linkage in the cohort. Every discovery cohort repertoire had been produced on one sequencing platform. The study combined high-throughput TCR immunosequencing, statistical association of individual TCRs with disease status, and machine learning to predict cytomegalovirus infection status. The study aimed to test whether cataloging public T cell receptors could reveal signatures of past pathogen exposure. Findings and caveats that apply to the study as a whole: An association between a missense DCLRE1C variant and V-gene and J-gene trimming of TCR beta chains was found in a later genetic analysis and replicated in an independent cohort. Because the 87-base-pair reads could not distinguish some IMGT-functional V segments, including TRBV6-2 and TRBV6-3, those segments were excluded. Correlated functional status among segregating V segments might reflect linkage disequilibrium, but an unknown experimental factor could not be ruled out. A later analysis reported that several top co-occurrence clusters appeared linked to parvovirus B19, influenza, CMV and Epstein-Barr virus. In a later analysis, TCR association rates were found to vary across HLA loci, with the most associated TCRs seen for DRB1 alleles and the fewest for HLA-C alleles. In this cohort, only TCR beta chains were sequenced, and detectable features were limited by the absence of alpha or paired-chain data. Because counts were too low, seventeen rarely observed V segments, including chromosome 9 orphons, were excluded from the earlier analysis of around 590 of the donors. In both the original and validation cohorts, the classifier was reported to diagnose cytomegalovirus status with high specificity and sensitivity. Three of the identified cytomegalovirus-associated TCR beta chains were confirmed in vitro to be specific for cytomegalovirus antigens. Across donors, most TCR sequences were observed very rarely, whereas some public TCRs were present in many individuals. Because some donors lacked HLA typing at each locus, the association tests relied only on the typed subset. The presence/absence analyses assumed that sequencing depth was roughly uniform across donors, and that assumption may not be true. Broadly in line with IMGT annotations, most TCR beta V segments showed up in productive rearrangements about 87% or about 30% of the time in an earlier analysis of 587 of the donors. Most CMV-associated TCR beta chains appeared to be HLA-restricted in a later analysis, and the HLA associations seemed to be driven largely by CMV exposure. A further reported finding was that TCR beta sequences accurately predicted the HLA-A and HLA-B alleles for most subjects in the first cohort. When HLA alleles, especially DR and DQ, strongly co-occurred, attributing TCR associations to individual alleles was difficult. Immune exposure information for the cohort was limited to CMV serostatus. According to a later genetic analysis, donors in an Asian-associated ancestry cluster had fewer N-insertions in productive TCRs than the roughly 660-donor mean. A group of highly shared sequence variants was considered likely to be a technical artifact of the sequencing pipeline. According to the authors, the approach could potentially be generalized to other disease states and immunological phenotypes. A later analysis found that HLA-associated TCR beta chains were more clonally expanded and had lower generation probabilities than equally common non-associated chains. A later analysis associated 16,951 TCR beta sequences with specific HLA alleles at a false discovery rate of 0.05. The study listed over 150 TCR beta chains as associated with cytomegalovirus.

The method was the immunoSEQ multiplex PCR assay. For the multiplex PCR, a mixture combining 60 forward primers for TCR Vbeta segments and 13 reverse primers for TCR Jbeta segments was used. The CDR3 region of rearranged TCR beta genes was amplified from genomic DNA by a multiplex PCR assay. The amplified TCR beta libraries were sequenced on the Illumina HiSeq System as 87-base-pair reads. As for how the authors treated the data: A later analysis counted around 72 million unique TCR beta chains across the 550 to 800 repertoires, and some 11 million of these chains were shared by at least two donors. Raw reads were error-corrected and collapsed into unique sequences with a nearest-neighbor algorithm that merged closely related sequences to remove PCR and sequencing errors. To assign V, D and J gene segments, CDR3 sequences were aligned to IMGT reference sequences. For a sequence to be retained, a match of at least six nucleotides to both a V gene segment and a J gene segment was required. A rearrangement counted as productive if the CDR3 had no stop codons and remained in frame with V and J, and every other rearrangement counted as non-productive. CDR3 was defined according to IMGT convention as the region running from the second conserved V-encoded cysteine to the conserved J-encoded phenylalanine. The earlier analysis of 550 to 650 of the donors excluded any sequence lacking an unambiguous match to a single V gene segment. In an earlier analysis of some 590 of the donors, V segments were called functional above 56.7% productive rearrangements and were called segregating when the between-donor standard deviation exceeded 5%. To diagnose cytomegalovirus status from the catalog of TCR beta chain sequences, a statistical classification framework was built. V and J gene assignment, in a later analysis, came from comparing TCR nucleotide sequences with IMGT/GENE-DB human TR gene sequences. Using the TCRdist pipeline, a later analysis assigned CDR3 sequences along with most-parsimonious VDJ recombination scenarios. In a later analysis, each TCR beta chain was defined by its CDR3 amino acid sequence together with its V-gene family, and reads without a unique V-gene family were excluded. In a later analysis, several hundred highly shared, low-generation-probability nucleotide sequences were removed to address suspected cross-contamination and a sequencing artifact. A later analysis calculated a clonal expansion index for each public chain from normalized within-repertoire ranks of inferred template counts. A later analysis computed generation probabilities with a VDJ recombination model fitted to out-of-frame rearrangements, and checked the results against IGoR. In a later analysis, TCR-TCR, TCR-HLA and TCR-CMV co-occurrence was scored with hypergeometric tests, and a repertoire-size bias correction was applied to TCR pairs. To estimate false discovery rates, a later analysis permuted the HLA or CMV assignments 20 times. In a later analysis, co-occurring TCRs were grouped using DBSCAN, and TCRdist sequence similarity was added for clustering within HLA-allele-positive subsets. Repertoires with fewer than 30,000 or more than 120,000 public chains, plus five repertoires with anomalous nucleotide sharing, were excluded from co-occurrence clustering. TCRdb re-hosts the immuneACCESS table, in-frame sequences only. Its copies lack some clones; in the studies checked, an unresolved V gene accounts for under half of them, and the cause for the rest is not known. The V and J calls and clone size were taken over from that table, and D and trimming were inferred from the DNA. This sample lists 150,000 to 200,000 clones; roughly 85% were detected once. The ten largest clones capture 9.3% of the sample.

Germline trimming amounts to 4 bases on V and 0 bases on J, with 25 as the count of junction bases outside the gene matches. Counted from cysteine to phenylalanine, this CDR3 has 23 amino acids. Kept here is only the CDR3 DNA, which spans 69 bases and is read in frame from base 1. The germline V gene (reference sequence) provides CDR1 PRHDT and CDR2 FYEKMQ. The cohort comprised some 730 healthy bone marrow donors. At the time of sampling, all cohort members were nominally healthy, though unrecorded immune exposures were likely present. The donor was CMV seropositive and was included in the group of approximately 310 seropositive cohort members. A peripheral blood sample was collected from each donor, and TCR beta sequencing was performed on peripheral blood mononuclear cells. Genomic DNA was extracted from the blood cell samples with the Qiagen DNeasy Blood Extraction Kit. Comment on this clone: Its antigen is currently not known. The input lacks base qualities; no much larger clone sits a single base away.

Specimen: PBMCs. This TCR was recovered from a man aged 18 to 35 in good health and CMV-seropositive. This chain is built from TRBV13 and TRBJ2-1; TRBD1 lines up with 9 middle nucleotides. The nucleotide sequence is TGTGCCAGCAGCTCCCCCCGCGGGACAGGGACGTCCGCCATCCATAACTCCTACAATGAGCAGTTCTTC. Its protein is CASSSPRGTGTSAIHNSYNEQFF. Outside the CDR3, residues come from the reference TRBV13 and TRBJ2-1 proteins, so the full variable domain is: AAGVIQSPRHLIKEKRETATLKCYPIPRHDTVYWYQQGPGQDPQFLISFYEKMQSDKGSIPDRFSAQQFSDYHSELNMSSLELGDSALYFCASSSPRGTGTSAIHNSYNEQFFGPGTRLTVL.